This passage covers 21 T cell receptor beta chains from one sample sequenced in a study of CD8 T cells in Susac syndrome. About 0.5 to 1 ug RNA was reverse transcribed with random hexamers. TCRdb reprocessed the immunoSEQ multiplex PCR reads via MiXCR and lists one record per CDR3 protein. This table holds about 140,000 distinct CDR3 sequences, around 93% found once. The sequencing input was CD4+ T cells from PBMCs. The receptors shown here come from a human donor with Susac syndrome.

This chain links TRBV5-1 with TRBJ2-5; TRBD2 aligns across 7 bases. The V and J ends lost 3 bases and 2 bases, in that order; junction bases with no gene match: 10. This CDR3 has 16 residues. The germline gives CDR1 SGHRS, CDR2 YFSETQ. CDR3 residues: CASSYSSGGLQETQYF. In DNA, the CDR3 is TGCGCCAGCAGCTATTCTAGCGGAGGGCTACAAGAGACCCAGTACTTC. Supplemented by reference TRBV5-1 and TRBJ2-5, the full variable domain reads KAGVTQTPRYLIKTRGQQVTLSCSPISGHRSVSWYQQTPGQGLQFLFEYFSETQRNKGNFPGRFSGRQFSNSRSEMNVSTLELGDSALYLCASSYSSGGLQETQYFGPGTRLLVL.

The chain is built from TRBV2 and TRBJ2-3; no clear D. The CDR3 totals 12 residues. Trimming cost V 7 bases and J 3 bases, with 8 bases left between them. Germline lookup yields CDR1 SNHLY and CDR2 FYNNEI. The CDR3 nucleotides read TGTGCCAGCAAACTCGTGACAGATACGCAGTATTTT. Protein product: CASKLVTDTQYF.

The chain couples TRBV3-1 to TRBJ2-1, with TRBD2 as a possible D gene (5 bases). CDR3 length: 17 amino acids. Germline CDR1 LGHDT, CDR2 YNNKEL (reference sequence). The ends were cut back, 0 bases at V and 0 bases at J, with 12 bases in the middle. The CDR3 region is CASSQDGAVSSYNEQFF. The DNA of the CDR3 is TGTGCCAGCAGCCAAGATGGAGCGGTCAGCTCCTACAATGAGCAGTTCTTC.

The chain's CDR3 is CSASNLEDLPKQPQHF. DNA of the CDR3: TGCAGTGCTTCTAATTTGGAGGACCTTCCAAAGCAGCCCCAGCATTTT. The chain couples TRBV20-1 to TRBJ1-5, with D unclear. Germline-derived CDR1 and CDR2 are DFQATT and SNEGSKA (reference sequence). Trimming took off 5 bases at V and 7 bases at J, with 24 bases between the two ends. The CDR3 is 16 amino acids.

The chain couples TRBV30 to TRBJ2-6; D may be TRBD1 (5 bases). From germline, CDR1 is GTSNPN and CDR2 SVGIG (reference sequence). V shed 0 bases and J shed 0 bases, with 15 bases lying between them. The CDR3 sequence is 18 residues long. Written as DNA, the CDR3 is TGTGCCTGGAGTGTACAGCAGGGTTTATTCTCTGGGGCCAACGTCCTGACTTTC. Translation: CAWSVQQGLFSGANVLTF.

The rearrangement links TRBV7-2 to TRBJ2-7; no clear D gene. Per the germline V gene, CDR1 is SGHTA and CDR2 is FQGNSA. Trimming left V 3 bases short and J 3 bases short, with 12 bases between. CDR3 length equals 14 residues. CDR3 region: CASSFRTGNYEQYF. The DNA for the CDR3 is TGTGCCAGCAGCTTCCGGACGGGTAACTACGAGCAGTACTTC.

The chain uses TRBV4-3 and TRBJ2-1; 10 bases align to TRBD2. Germline V gene lookup returns CDR1 LGHNA and CDR2 YSLEER. The trim removed 4 bases at V and 10 bases at J, leaving 7 bases unmatched. The length of the CDR3 is 14 residues. CDR3 DNA sequence: TGCGCCAGCAGCCGTTTGCTAGCGGGAGACGAGCAGTTCTTC. Residues: CASSRLLAGDEQFF.

The V gene is TRBV3-1, the J gene TRBJ2-5, with a weak D call TRBD1 (6 bases). Germline-derived CDR1 and CDR2 are LGHDT and YNNKEL (reference sequence). The germline V and J ends were trimmed by 6 bases and 5 bases, with 22 bases remaining between them. This CDR3 has 16 amino acids. The CDR3 DNA follows: TGTGCCAGCAGTCCCTCGAGTGGGGGCCCCCGGGAGACCCAGTACTTC. Protein: CASSPSSGGPRETQYF.

The J gene is TRBJ2-3, the V gene TRBV4-3; 7 bases map to TRBD2. CDR3 size: 18 residues. Germline V CDR1 and CDR2: LGHNA, YSLEER. Losses at the gene ends were 0 bases for V and 4 bases for J; bases not matched to a gene: 13. This chain's CDR3 is CASSQDSGSGFIPDTQYF. CDR3 nucleotides: TGCGCCAGCAGCCAAGATTCGGGTAGCGGGTTTATCCCAGATACGCAGTATTTT.

V is TRBV7-3 and J is TRBJ2-7; D possibly matches TRBD1 or TRBD2 (5 bases each). Germline V gene data show CDR1 as SGHTA and CDR2 as FQGTGA. Between the trimmed V and J ends, which lost 5 bases and 6 bases, there was a span of 14 bases. This CDR3 region has 13 residues. CDR3 coding DNA: TGTGCCAGCAGCGGGGGTGTTACCGGCGAGCAGTACTTC. It yields the protein CASSGGVTGEQYF. The full variable domain, with the rest looked up from reference TRBV7-3 and TRBJ2-7, is GAGVSQTPSNKVTEKGKYVELRCDPISGHTALYWYRQSLGQGPEFLIYFQGTGAADDSGLPNDRFFAVRPEGSVSTLKIQRTERGDSAVYLCASSGGVTGEQYFGPGTRLTVT.

The chain couples TRBV4-1 to TRBJ1-1; 7 bases are shared with TRBD1. Germline assignment: CDR1 MGHRA and CDR2 YSYEKL. The CDR3 has 17 residues. V shed 7 bases and J 1 base; nucleotides not matched to a gene: 15. The CDR3 sequence is CASKRPGQLRTNTEAFF. In nucleotides, the CDR3 is TGCGCCAGCAAGAGACCGGGACAGCTACGGACGAACACTGAAGCTTTCTTT.

The chain couples TRBV20-1 to TRBJ1-4; D not certain. The V gene's germline CDR1 is DFQATT and CDR2 SNEGSKA (reference sequence). The V and J ends lost 1 base and 5 bases respectively, with 8 bases between them. The CDR3 spans 13 residues. The CDR3 DNA sequence: TGCAGTGCTAGAGGGGCAGAAAATGAAAAACTGTTTTTT. Its protein product is CSARGAENEKLFF.

This chain joins TRBV30 and TRBJ2-5; D is ambiguous. Trimming shortened V by 0 bases and J by 4 bases, and 9 bases separated the two germline ends. The CDR3 runs to 13 residues. Germline V gene data show CDR1 as GTSNPN and CDR2 as SVGIG (reference sequence). The CDR3 loop is CAWSVRLGETQYF. For the CDR3, the DNA is TGTGCCTGGAGTGTACGTTTGGGAGAGACCCAGTACTTC.

The chain employs TRBV20-1 and TRBJ1-1; D is uncertain. This CDR3 is 12 amino acids long. Trimming took off 3 bases at V and 1 base at J, with 6 bases between the two ends. Germline CDR1 reads DFQATT; CDR2 reads SNEGSKA (reference sequence). The DNA of the CDR3 is TGCAGTGCTAGCAACACGAACACTGAAGCTTTCTTT. As protein: CSASNTNTEAFF.

DNA for the CDR3: TGTGCCAGCAGCTCCCGTCCCGGTTATGAAGCTTTCTTT. Residues: CASSSRPGYEAFF. The chain combines TRBV9 with TRBJ1-1; no definite D call. Per germline, CDR1 SGDLS and CDR2 YYNGEE. V lost 4 bases to trimming and J lost 7 bases, with 14 bases between them. The CDR3 has 13 residues.

Concerning this clonotype: The junction departs from the called germline gene at one end, perhaps through a read error. V usage is TRBV25-1 and J usage is TRBJ2-3; D may correspond to TRBD1 or TRBD2 (7 bases each). The CDR3 totals 13 residues. CDR1 and CDR2 (germline): MGHDK, SYGVNS. The CDR3 is CASSGDRQGGYNF. In nucleotides, the CDR3 is TGTGCCAGCAGTGGAGACCGACAGGGAGGGTATAATTTT.

The J gene is TRBJ1-2, the V gene TRBV4-1, with 7 positions matching TRBD1. The V and J ends lost 1 base and 5 bases, in that order; junction bases with no gene match: 7. CDR3 length: 15 residues. Germline lookup yields CDR1 MGHRA and CDR2 YSYEKL. CDR3 loop: CASSQATGTVYGYTF. CDR3 coding DNA: TGCGCCAGCAGCCAAGCAACCGGGACAGTTTATGGCTACACCTTC.

The chain carries TRBV12-3 or TRBV12-4 and TRBJ2-7; a possible D gene is TRBD1 (6 bases). This CDR3 has 13 amino acids. V was clipped by 4 bases and J by 3 bases, with 10 bases between them. DNA for the CDR3: TGTGCCAGCAGTTCCGGGACATACTACGAGCAGTACTTC. It specifies CASSSGTYYEQYF.

J is TRBJ2-5 and V is TRBV30; D remains ambiguous. CDR1 GTSNPN and CDR2 SVGIG come from the germline V gene (reference sequence). V lost 2 bases and J 2 bases, leaving 3 bases between the germline ends. CDR3 length: 11 residues. The CDR3 sequence: CAWSIQETQYF. For the CDR3, the DNA is TGTGCCTGGAGTATACAAGAGACCCAGTACTTC.

The CDR3 nucleotides are TGTGCCAGCAACAGATACACCGGGGAGCTGTTTTTT. Translation: CASNRYTGELFF. The chain uses TRBV2 and TRBJ2-2; no definite D call. The CDR3 sequence is 12 residues long. CDR1 and CDR2 (germline): SNHLY, FYNNEI. The ends were cut back, 7 bases at V and 3 bases at J, with 6 bases in the middle.

The V gene is TRBV12-3 or TRBV12-4, the J gene TRBJ2-2; 10 bases fit TRBD1. CDR3 length: 14 amino acids. J was trimmed by 4 bases and V by 6 bases; bases with no gene match: 2. CDR3 in amino acids: CASRGTGATGELFF. The CDR3 DNA sequence: TGTGCCAGCAGGGGGACAGGGGCCACCGGGGAGCTGTTTTTT.